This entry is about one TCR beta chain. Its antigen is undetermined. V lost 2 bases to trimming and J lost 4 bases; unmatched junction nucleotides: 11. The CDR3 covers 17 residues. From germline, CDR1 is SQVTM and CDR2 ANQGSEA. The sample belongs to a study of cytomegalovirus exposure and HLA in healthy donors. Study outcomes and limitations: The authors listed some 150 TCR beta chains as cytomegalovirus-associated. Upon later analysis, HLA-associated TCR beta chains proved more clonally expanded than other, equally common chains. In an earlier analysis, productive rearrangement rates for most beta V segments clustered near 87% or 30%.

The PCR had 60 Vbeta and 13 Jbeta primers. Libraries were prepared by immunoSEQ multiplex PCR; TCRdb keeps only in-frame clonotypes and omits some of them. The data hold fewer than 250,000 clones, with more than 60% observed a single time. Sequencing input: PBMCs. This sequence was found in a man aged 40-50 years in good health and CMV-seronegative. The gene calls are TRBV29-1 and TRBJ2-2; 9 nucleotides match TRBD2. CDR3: CSVEMAGGPRFTGELFF. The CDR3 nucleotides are TGCAGCGTTGAAATGGCGGGAGGGCCCCGATTCACCGGGGAGCTGTTTTTT.